The next 20 T cell receptor beta chains were all read from a single sample in a study of cytomegalovirus exposure and HLA in healthy donors (dated 2017 in TCRdb). Library preparation employed the immunoSEQ multiplex PCR assay. For the multiplex PCR, a mixture combining 60 forward primers for TCR Vbeta segments and 13 reverse primers for TCR Jbeta segments was used. Imported from immuneACCESS, the table was reduced by TCRdb to in-frame sequences with V and J called. These copies leave out some clones; in studies compared against another copy, an unresolved V gene accounts for under half, and the cause of the remainder is not known. The sample contains over 85,000 clones, less than 80% of them found a single time. More than 1.5% of the sample is held by the ten biggest clonotypes. Sequenced sample: PBMCs. The receptors originated from a man aged 35 to 55 in good health and CMV-seronegative.

This chain joins TRBV4-1 and TRBJ1-6, with D unclear. The CDR3 length is 14 residues. From germline, CDR1 is MGHRA and CDR2 YSYEKL. V dropped 0 bases and J dropped 10 bases, with 10 bases sitting between them. CDR3 bases: TGCGCCAGCAGCCAAGAGAGGGTTGGCTCACCCCTCCACTTT. Encoded protein: CASSQERVGSPLHF.

The chain has TRBV5-1 and TRBJ1-1; D is unclear. The CDR3 is 15 amino acids. Trimming removed 0 bases at V and 2 bases at J, with 11 bases between. Germline CDR1 SGHRS, CDR2 YFSETQ. The DNA for the CDR3 is TGCGCCAGCAGCTTGGAGAGGGTGCCCAACACTGAAGCTTTCTTT. It is translated as CASSLERVPNTEAFF. The full variable domain, rest sourced from reference TRBV5-1 and TRBJ1-1, is KAGVTQTPRYLIKTRGQQVTLSCSPISGHRSVSWYQQTPGQGLQFLFEYFSETQRNKGNFPGRFSGRQFSNSRSEMNVSTLELGDSALYLCASSLERVPNTEAFFGQGTRLTVV.

The chain employs TRBV7-2 and TRBJ1-1; a possible D gene is TRBD1 (5 bases). The CDR3 covers 16 residues. Germline CDR1 reads SGHTA; CDR2 reads FQGNSA. With 1 base removed from V and 6 bases from J, the gap between germline ends came to 18 bases. This CDR3 reads CASSLGGDGLDSEAFF. The CDR3 bases are TGTGCCAGCAGCTTAGGGGGGGACGGACTTGACTCTGAAGCTTTCTTT.

The chain joins TRBV27 to TRBJ2-5; D perhaps matches TRBD2 (5 bases). Germline CDR1 and CDR2: MNHEY and SMNVEV (reference sequence). V shed 3 bases and J shed 5 bases, with 13 bases lying between them. CDR3 length: 14 amino acids. CDR3: CASSFGNLAETQYF. The CDR3 DNA reads as TGTGCCAGCAGTTTCGGTAATTTAGCGGAGACCCAGTACTTC.

The rearrangement links TRBV25-1 to TRBJ2-3, with a tentative D call TRBD1 (5 bases). V was trimmed by 0 bases and J by 6 bases, leaving 10 bases between them. The CDR3 covers 14 residues. Germline CDR1 and CDR2: MGHDK and SYGVNS. CDR3 in DNA: TGTGCCAGCAGTGAATATAGGGGTCTGGATACGCAGTATTTT. Protein product: CASSEYRGLDTQYF.

This clone was counted only a few times. The V gene is TRBV11-2, the J gene TRBJ2-3; 8 bases fit TRBD2. The length of the CDR3 is 16 residues. The ends lost 1 base at V and 1 base at J; junction bases unmatched: 4. CDR1 SGHAT and CDR2 FQNNGV come from the germline V gene. This chain's CDR3 is CASSLGIAGRTDTQYF. CDR3 DNA: TGTGCCAGCAGCTTAGGGATAGCGGGGCGCACAGATACGCAGTATTTT. The full variable domain, with the rest looked up from reference TRBV11-2 and TRBJ2-3, is EAGVAQSPRYKIIEKRQSVAFWCNPISGHATLYWYQQILGQGPKLLIQFQNNGVVDDSQLPKDRFSAERLKGVDSTLKIQPAKLEDSAVYLCASSLGIAGRTDTQYFGPGTRLTVL.

V is TRBV27 and J is TRBJ2-3; TRBD1 might be the D (5 bases). With 3 bases removed from V and 0 bases from J, the gap between germline ends came to 10 bases. Germline assignment: CDR1 MNHEY and CDR2 SMNVEV (reference sequence). The CDR3 has 15 amino acids. The CDR3 protein is CASSFPSGSTDTQYF. Written as DNA, the CDR3 is TGTGCCAGCAGTTTCCCATCAGGGAGCACAGATACGCAGTATTTT.

The V call is TRBV9, the J call TRBJ2-7; TRBD2 is a possible D gene (6 bases). The ends were cut back, 3 bases at V and 0 bases at J, with 13 bases in the middle. The CDR3 loop spans 15 amino acids. Germline CDR1 reads SGDLS; CDR2 reads YYNGEE. The CDR3 protein is CASSAVPGSSYEQYF. DNA for the CDR3: TGTGCCAGCAGCGCGGTCCCCGGGAGCTCCTACGAGCAGTACTTC.

V and J are TRBV9 and TRBJ1-6; no reliable D call. CDR1 and CDR2 (germline): SGDLS, YYNGEE. V lost 2 bases, J lost 8 bases, and 17 bases lay in between. The CDR3 has 16 residues. CDR3 nucleotides: TGTGCCAGCAGCGTCCAGGACTTGGCAGTTGATTCACCCCTCCACTTT. Amino acid sequence: CASSVQDLAVDSPLHF.

The chain combines TRBV5-6 with TRBJ2-3; 11 bases are shared with TRBD2. CDR1 SGHDT and CDR2 YYEEEE come from the germline V gene. CDR3 length: 11 residues. Trimming cost V 5 bases and J 11 bases; bases outside gene matches: 1. CDR3 DNA: TGTGCCAGCAGACTAGCGGGGGTGCAGTATTTT. Protein product: CASRLAGVQYF.

The chain carries TRBV19 and TRBJ1-1; D uncertain. V shed 6 bases and J shed 3 bases, with 11 bases lying between them. The CDR3 covers 13 residues. Germline V gene lookup returns CDR1 LNHDA and CDR2 SQIVND (reference sequence). The CDR3 region has the DNA TGTGCCAGTAGCTCACTATCACACACTGAAGCTTTCTTT. Translating gives CASSSLSHTEAFF. Supplemented by reference TRBV19 and TRBJ1-1, the full variable domain reads DGGITQSPKYLFRKEGQNVTLSCEQNLNHDAMYWYRQDPGQGLRLIYYSQIVNDFQKGDIAEGYSVSREKKESFPLTVTSAQKNPTAFYLCASSSLSHTEAFFGQGTRLTVV.

As DNA, the CDR3 is TGCGCCAGCAGCCAACTCCCCGGGACTGGGGGGTCACCCCTCCACTTT. This gives the protein CASSQLPGTGGSPLHF. The chain uses TRBV4-3 and TRBJ1-6; D may be TRBD1 (5 bases). This CDR3 comprises 16 residues. Germline V lookup: CDR1 LGHNA, CDR2 YSLEER. Trimming took off 2 bases at V and 10 bases at J, with 18 bases between the two ends.

This clone has just one count. The CDR3 sequence: CASSSYRDSSYEQYF. DNA of the CDR3: TGTGCCAGCAGCTCATATAGGGACAGCTCCTACGAGCAGTACTTC. The chain is built from TRBV11-2 and TRBJ2-5, with 7 bases identical to TRBD1. The DNA end is a closer match to TRBJ2-7, so the J assignment may be wrong. The germline V gene has CDR1 SGHAT and CDR2 FQNNGV. The CDR3 length is 15 residues.

This clone showed up just a few times. The junction differs from germline at one of its ends, possibly a read error. This sequence joins TRBV28 and TRBJ2-7; 7 bases are a match to TRBD2. Germline CDR1 MDHEN, CDR2 SYDVKM. The CDR3 has 15 amino acids. CDR3 residues: CASSSRRRERYEQYF. CDR3 DNA: TGTGCCAGTAGTTCCCGCCGGCGGGAGCGGTACGAGCAGTACTTC. Full variable domain (outside the CDR3, taken from reference TRBV28 and TRBJ2-7): DVKVTQSSRYLVKRTGEKVFLECVQDMDHENMFWYRQDPGLGLRLIYFSYDVKMKEKGDIPEGYSVSREKKERFSLILESASTNQTSMYLCASSSRRRERYEQYFGPGTRLTVT.

In DNA, the CDR3 is TGTGCCAGTAGACTGGAGTGGAGCAATGAGCAGTTCTTC. Its translation: CASRLEWSNEQFF. The rearrangement links TRBV19 to TRBJ2-1, with D uncertain. Between the trimmed V and J ends, which lost 6 bases and 6 bases, there was a span of 12 bases. This CDR3 is built from 13 residues. Germline CDR1 and CDR2: LNHDA and SQIVND (reference sequence).

About this clone: At one of its ends the junction is not consistent with the germline gene, which may arise from a read error. Other DNA sequences within the sample encode an identical CDR3. This rearrangement joins TRBV18 to TRBJ2-7, with 7 positions matching TRBD1. CDR1 and CDR2 (germline): KGHSH, LQKENI. This CDR3 has 14 amino acids. The CDR3 here is CASSQQGTENEQYF. The CDR3 DNA sequence: TGTGCCAGCTCACAACAGGGGACGGAAAACGAGCAGTACTTT.

The chain links TRBV28 to TRBJ2-7; perhaps TRBD1 as D (6 bases). This CDR3 spans 17 amino acids. Per germline, CDR1 MDHEN and CDR2 SYDVKM. The V and J ends lost 6 bases and 3 bases respectively, with 24 bases between them. The CDR3 DNA sequence: TGTGCCAGCAGACAAGGGGGACGGCTCTGGGGGAGCTACGAGCAGTACTTC. Translation gives CASRQGGRLWGSYEQYF.

The genes are TRBV19 and TRBJ2-3; TRBD1 might be the D (6 bases). The CDR3 runs to 16 residues. The ends were cut back, 3 bases at V and 0 bases at J, with 13 bases in the middle. Looked up from germline, CDR1 is LNHDA and CDR2 is SQIVND (reference sequence). The CDR3 protein is CASSISGQYSTDTQYF. CDR3 bases: TGTGCCAGTAGTATCAGCGGACAGTATAGCACAGATACGCAGTATTTT.

This sequence joins TRBV6-5 and TRBJ1-2; D perhaps matches TRBD1 (5 bases). The germline V gene has CDR1 MNHEY and CDR2 SVGAGI. V was pared by 7 bases and J by 5 bases, with 8 bases between. The CDR3 loop spans 11 amino acids. In nucleotides, the CDR3 is TGTGCCAGCAAGGAGGGGTATGGCTACACCTTC. This translates into CASKEGYGYTF.

In its sample, this clone was seen a few times. This chain connects TRBV29-1 to TRBJ1-1, with D hard to call. Trimming shortened V by 6 bases and J by 5 bases, and 13 bases separated the two germline ends. This CDR3 is built from 12 residues. CDR1 and CDR2 from the germline V gene are SQVTM and ANQGSEA. DNA for the CDR3: TGCAGCGTGACCCAGCTGGAGACTGAAGCTTTCTTT. This encodes CSVTQLETEAFF. The variable domain in full, completed from reference TRBV29-1 and TRBJ1-1, reads SAVISQKPSRDICQRGTSLTIQCQVDSQVTMMFWYRQQPGQSLTLIATANQGSEATYESGFVIDKFPISRPNLTFSTLTVSNMSPEDSSIYLCSVTQLETEAFFGQGTRLTVV.